The 18 T cell receptor beta chains below come from one sample, sequenced in a study of PD-L1 blockade in urothelial cancer. This table comes from immunoSEQ multiplex PCR, and its TCRdb copy is limited to in-frame clones, with some not included. The sample consists of around 38,000 clones, nearly 85% of them appearing once. Stated time point: pretreatment peripheral blood. The sample consisted of PBMCs, taken around atezolizumab (anti-PD-L1) treatment. All receptors derive from a man between 60 and 75 years old with urothelial cancer.

The chain recombines TRBV11-1 with TRBJ2-1; 14 bases align to TRBD2. Germline loops: CDR1 SGHAT, CDR2 FQDESV (reference sequence). The CDR3 totals 16 residues. With 4 bases clipped from V and 2 bases from J, the junction kept 1 base outside the gene matches. The CDR3 sequence is CASSSGLAGAYNEQFF. CDR3 nucleotides: TGTGCCAGCAGCTCGGGACTAGCGGGAGCCTACAATGAGCAGTTCTTC.

The V and J genes are TRBV5-1 and TRBJ2-5, with 10 bases lining up with TRBD1. Germline lookup yields CDR1 SGHRS and CDR2 YFSETQ. The CDR3 totals 16 residues. Losses at the gene ends were 1 base for V and 4 bases for J; bases not matched to a gene: 7. Here the CDR3 reads CASSLTGQGERETQYF. The DNA for the CDR3 is TGCGCCAGCAGCTTGACCGGACAGGGGGAGCGAGAGACCCAGTACTTC.

This clone is categorized as medium-sized. V is TRBV7-3 and J is TRBJ2-1, with 7 bases lining up with TRBD2. The CDR3 contains 14 residues. V shed 7 bases and J 14 bases; nucleotides not matched to a gene: 17. CDR1 and CDR2 from the germline V gene are SGHTA and FQGTGA. CDR3 sequence: CASNQGGVAGLKFF. The CDR3 region has the DNA TGTGCCAGCAACCAGGGAGGGGTGGCGGGTCTTAAGTTCTTC.

This clone has just one count. The rearrangement joins TRBV2 to TRBJ2-5; 16 positions match TRBD2. With V trimmed by 3 bases and J by 5 bases, 3 bases remained unmatched. Germline V gene lookup returns CDR1 SNHLY and CDR2 FYNNEI. This CDR3 has 16 residues. The CDR3 region has the DNA TGTGCCAGCAGTGATCCGGGACTAGCGGGAGGGGAGACCCAGTACTTC. As protein: CASSDPGLAGGETQYF.

This chain joins TRBV7-9 and TRBJ1-1; 12 bases are shared with TRBD1. The germline gives CDR1 SEHNR, CDR2 FQNEAQ (reference sequence). The CDR3 runs 16 residues. With 5 bases clipped from V and 5 bases from J, the junction kept 9 bases outside the gene matches. The CDR3, as DNA: TGTGCCAGCAGCATCCGGGACAGGGGGCTCAGGACTGAAGCTTTCTTT. Encoded protein: CASSIRDRGLRTEAFF.

This chain links TRBV28 with TRBJ1-1; 7 nucleotides match TRBD1. After removal of 3 bases from V and 8 bases from J, the junction contained 3 bases not matched to a gene. This CDR3 is built from 12 residues. Germline CDR1 and CDR2: MDHEN and SYDVKM. The CDR3 spells CASSLTGTEAFF. CDR3 sequence (DNA): TGTGCCAGCAGTTTGACAGGGACCGAAGCTTTCTTT.

This chain joins TRBV7-2 and TRBJ2-7, with a possible D match to TRBD1 (6 bases). Germline-derived CDR1 and CDR2 are SGHTA and FQGNSA. The CDR3 has 12 amino acids. V was cut by 5 bases and J by 6 bases, with 11 bases left in between. The CDR3 sequence: CASSTTGLEQYF. CDR3 coding DNA: TGTGCCAGCAGCACGACAGGCCTCGAGCAGTACTTC. Supplemented by reference TRBV7-2 and TRBJ2-7, the full variable domain reads GAGVSQSPSNKVTEKGKDVELRCDPISGHTALYWYRQSLGQGLEFLIYFQGNSAPDKSGLPSDRFSAERTGGSVSTLTIQRTQQEDSAVYLCASSTTGLEQYFGPGTRLTVT.

The gene calls are TRBV4-3 and TRBJ2-1, with 7 bases matching TRBD2. Germline V gives CDR1 LGHNA, CDR2 YSLEER. The CDR3 has 15 residues. Trimming at V came to 4 bases and at J to 4 bases, leaving 7 bases not matched to a gene. CDR3 region: CASSLGLAEYNEQFF. The CDR3, as DNA: TGCGCCAGCAGCCTAGGCCTAGCGGAATACAATGAGCAGTTCTTC.

The V call is TRBV27, the J call TRBJ1-1; 7 positions agree with TRBD1. Germline-derived CDR1 and CDR2 are MNHEY and SMNVEV (reference sequence). After removal of 5 bases from V and 2 bases from J, the junction contained 5 bases not matched to a gene. This CDR3 has 14 residues. This chain's CDR3 is CASSRTGGNTEAFF. CDR3 nucleotide sequence: TGTGCCAGCAGTCGGACAGGCGGAAACACTGAAGCTTTCTTT.

This chain links TRBV5-1 with TRBJ2-5; 7 bases fit TRBD1. The CDR3 runs 14 residues. The trim removed 3 bases at V and 1 base at J, leaving 3 bases unmatched. Germline V gene data show CDR1 as SGHRS and CDR2 as YFSETQ. The CDR3 nucleotides read TGCGCCAGCAGCTCGACAGGGACCCAAGAGACCCAGTACTTC. It is translated as CASSSTGTQETQYF.

The V call is TRBV7-6, the J call TRBJ2-5; 8 bases are shared with TRBD2. Trimming took 3 bases from V and 5 from J; bases not matched to a gene: 8. This CDR3 contains 15 residues. Germline assignment: CDR1 SGHVS and CDR2 FNYEAQ. CDR3 nucleotide sequence: TGTGCCAGCAGCTTGGTCTTAGCGGGACACGAGACCCAGTACTTC. It specifies CASSLVLAGHETQYF. Looking up the rest from reference TRBV7-6 and TRBJ2-5 gives the full variable domain: GAGVSQSPRYKVTKRGQDVALRCDPISGHVSLYWYRQALGQGPEFLTYFNYEAQQDKSGLPNDRFSAERPEGSISTLTIQRTEQRDSAMYRCASSLVLAGHETQYFGPGTRLLVL.

This rearrangement joins TRBV2 to TRBJ2-1; maybe TRBD2 (5 bases). The CDR3 covers 13 residues. Germline V gives CDR1 SNHLY, CDR2 FYNNEI. Trimming left V 7 bases short and J 5 bases short, with 12 bases between. This chain's CDR3 is CASTRTWDNEQFF. In nucleotides, the CDR3 is TGTGCCAGCACCCGGACTTGGGACAATGAGCAGTTCTTC.

The gene calls are TRBV27 and TRBJ2-5; 8 bases line up with TRBD1. Germline lookup yields CDR1 MNHEY and CDR2 SMNVEV (reference sequence). Trimming at V came to 5 bases and at J to 5 bases, leaving 10 bases not matched to a gene. The CDR3 has 15 residues. The DNA for the CDR3 is TGTGCCAGCAGTCCATTCGACAGGGGACTGGAGACCCAGTACTTC. Encoded protein: CASSPFDRGLETQYF.

The genes are TRBV18 and TRBJ1-2, with TRBD1 matching over 8 bases. The ends lost 4 bases at V and 2 bases at J; junction bases unmatched: 6. CDR3 length equals 15 residues. Germline CDR1 and CDR2: KGHSH and LQKENI. CDR3 in DNA: TGTGCCAGCTCACTAGGACAGGGTAACAACTATGGCTACACCTTC. Residues: CASSLGQGNNYGYTF.

The CDR3 DNA is TGTGCCAGCAGTGAAGCGACGGGGCAAGAGACCCAGTACTTC. Translated, it gives CASSEATGQETQYF. This chain links TRBV2 with TRBJ2-5; D may be TRBD2 (5 bases). Germline V gene data show CDR1 as SNHLY and CDR2 as FYNNEI. V shed 0 bases and J shed 2 bases, with 7 bases lying between them. The CDR3 sequence is 14 residues long.

The genes are TRBV6-6 and TRBJ1-6; 10 nucleotides agree with TRBD1. The CDR3 length is 14 residues. The trim removed 6 bases at V and 10 bases at J, leaving 6 bases unmatched. The V gene's germline CDR1 is MNHNY and CDR2 SVGAGI (reference sequence). The CDR3 DNA is TGTGCCAGCAGGCGGGACAGGGGTGGATCACCCCTCCACTTT. It codes for CASRRDRGGSPLHF.

This chain links TRBV30 with TRBJ2-1, with D hard to call. CDR3 length equals 11 residues. Germline V gene data show CDR1 as GTSNPN and CDR2 as SVGIG (reference sequence). The V gene lost 5 bases and the J gene lost 4 bases, with 6 bases spanning the gap. This CDR3 is CAWERYNEQFF. In DNA, the CDR3 is TGTGCCTGGGAGAGATACAATGAGCAGTTCTTC.

The chain joins TRBV6-1 to TRBJ2-7; D is undetermined. Germline V lookup: CDR1 MNHNS, CDR2 SASEGT. Trimming removed 5 bases from V and 1 base from J, with 12 bases in between. The CDR3 loop spans 14 amino acids. The CDR3 DNA sequence: TGTGCCAGCAGTATACCGACAAAATCCTACGAGCAGTACTTC. Its translation is CASSIPTKSYEQYF.